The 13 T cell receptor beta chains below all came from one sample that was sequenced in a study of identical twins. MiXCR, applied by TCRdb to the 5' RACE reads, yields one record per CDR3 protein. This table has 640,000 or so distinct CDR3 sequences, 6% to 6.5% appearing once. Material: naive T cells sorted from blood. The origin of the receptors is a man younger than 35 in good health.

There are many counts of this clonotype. CDR3 nucleotides: TGTGCCAGCAGTTTACTCAGGCAAGGTGAAGCTTTCTTT. This encodes CASSLLRQGEAFF. The V gene is TRBV12-3 or TRBV12-4, the J gene TRBJ1-1; D is unclear. V was clipped by 2 bases and J by 7 bases, with 11 bases between them. The CDR3 covers 13 residues.

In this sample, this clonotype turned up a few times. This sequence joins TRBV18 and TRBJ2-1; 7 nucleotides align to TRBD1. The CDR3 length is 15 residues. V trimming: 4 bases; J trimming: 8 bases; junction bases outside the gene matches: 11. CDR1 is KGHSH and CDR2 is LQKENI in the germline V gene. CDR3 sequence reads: CASSLLNRGSDEQFF. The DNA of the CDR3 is TGTGCCAGCTCACTACTAAACAGGGGTTCTGATGAGCAGTTCTTC.

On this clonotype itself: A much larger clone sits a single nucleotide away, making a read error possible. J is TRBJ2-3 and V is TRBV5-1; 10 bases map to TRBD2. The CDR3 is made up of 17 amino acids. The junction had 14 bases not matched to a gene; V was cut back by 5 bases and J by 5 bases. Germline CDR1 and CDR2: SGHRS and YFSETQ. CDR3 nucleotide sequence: TGCGCCAGCAGATATGCGAGCGGGAGGGCCTTCATAGATACGCAGTATTTT. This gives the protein CASRYASGRAFIDTQYF.

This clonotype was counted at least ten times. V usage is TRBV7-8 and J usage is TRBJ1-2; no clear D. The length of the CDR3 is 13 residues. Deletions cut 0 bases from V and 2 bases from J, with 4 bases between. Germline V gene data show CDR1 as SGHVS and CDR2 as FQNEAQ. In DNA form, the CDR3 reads TGTGCCAGCAGCTTAGCGGACAACTATGGCTACACCTTC. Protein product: CASSLADNYGYTF.

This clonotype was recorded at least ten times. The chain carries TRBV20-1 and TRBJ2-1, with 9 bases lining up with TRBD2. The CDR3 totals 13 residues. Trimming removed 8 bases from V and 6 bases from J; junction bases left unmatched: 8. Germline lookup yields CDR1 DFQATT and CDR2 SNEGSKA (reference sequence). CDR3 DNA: TGCAGTTTAGCGGGAGTCAGAGCCAATGAGCAGTTCTTC. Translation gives CSLAGVRANEQFF.

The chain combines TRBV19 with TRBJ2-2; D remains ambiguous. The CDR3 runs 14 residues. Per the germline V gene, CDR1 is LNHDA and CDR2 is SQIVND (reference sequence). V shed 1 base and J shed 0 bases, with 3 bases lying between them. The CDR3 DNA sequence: TGTGCCAGTAGTATAGGACCGAACACCGGGGAGCTGTTTTTT. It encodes CASSIGPNTGELFF.

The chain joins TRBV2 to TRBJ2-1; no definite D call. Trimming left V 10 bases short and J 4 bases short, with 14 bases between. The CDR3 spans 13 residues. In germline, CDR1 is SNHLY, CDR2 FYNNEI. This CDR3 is CANPEGRYNEQFF. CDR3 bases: TGTGCCAACCCTGAAGGCAGATACAATGAGCAGTTCTTC. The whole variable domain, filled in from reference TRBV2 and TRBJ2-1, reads EPEVTQTPSHQVTQMGQEVILRCVPISNHLYFYWYRQILGQKVEFLVSFYNNEISEKSEIFDDQFSVERPDGSNFTLKIRSTKLEDSAMYFCANPEGRYNEQFFGPGTRLTVL.

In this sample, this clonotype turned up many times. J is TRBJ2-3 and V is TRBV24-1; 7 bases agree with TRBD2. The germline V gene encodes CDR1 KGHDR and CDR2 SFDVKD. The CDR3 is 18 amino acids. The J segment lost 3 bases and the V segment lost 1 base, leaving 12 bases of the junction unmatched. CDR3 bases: TGTGCCACCAGTGATTTCGAATGGGGCGGGAGATTAACAGATACGCAGTATTTT. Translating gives CATSDFEWGGRLTDTQYF.

CDR3 nucleotide sequence: TGTGCCAGCAGCTTGCCCGGGGTACCCTACGAGCAGTACTTC. Protein sequence: CASSLPGVPYEQYF. This rearrangement joins TRBV5-6 to TRBJ2-7; the D gene is possibly TRBD2 (5 bases). The V gene lost 1 base and the J gene lost 2 bases, with 10 bases spanning the gap. The CDR3 extends over 14 amino acids. CDR1 and CDR2 from the germline V gene are SGHDT and YYEEEE.

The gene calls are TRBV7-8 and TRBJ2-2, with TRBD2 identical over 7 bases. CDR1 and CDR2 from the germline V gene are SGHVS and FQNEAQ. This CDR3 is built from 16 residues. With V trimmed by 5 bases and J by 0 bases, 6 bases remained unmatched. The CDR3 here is CASSQTSGANTGELFF. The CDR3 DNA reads TGTGCCAGCAGCCAGACCAGCGGGGCGAACACCGGGGAGCTGTTTTTT.

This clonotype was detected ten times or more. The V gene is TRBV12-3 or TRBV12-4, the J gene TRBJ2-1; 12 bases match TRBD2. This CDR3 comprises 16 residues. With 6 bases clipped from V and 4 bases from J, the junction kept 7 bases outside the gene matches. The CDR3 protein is CASSPGTSGFYNEQFF. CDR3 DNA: TGTGCCAGCAGCCCCGGGACTAGCGGGTTTTACAATGAGCAGTTCTTC.

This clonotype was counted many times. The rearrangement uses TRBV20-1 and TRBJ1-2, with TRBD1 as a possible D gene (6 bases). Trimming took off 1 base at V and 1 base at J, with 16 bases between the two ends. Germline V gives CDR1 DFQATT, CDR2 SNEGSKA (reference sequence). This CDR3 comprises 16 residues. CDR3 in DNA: TGCAGTGCTAGAGTTCAACTTGGGGGCGGTAACTATGGCTACACCTTC. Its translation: CSARVQLGGGNYGYTF.

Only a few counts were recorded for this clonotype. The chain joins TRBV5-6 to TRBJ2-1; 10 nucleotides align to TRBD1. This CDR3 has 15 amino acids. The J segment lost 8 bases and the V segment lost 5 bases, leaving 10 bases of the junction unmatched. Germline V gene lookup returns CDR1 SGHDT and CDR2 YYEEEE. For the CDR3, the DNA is TGTGCCAGCAGGCCGGGACAGGGGATTTCGGATGAGCAGTTCTTC. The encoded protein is CASRPGQGISDEQFF.